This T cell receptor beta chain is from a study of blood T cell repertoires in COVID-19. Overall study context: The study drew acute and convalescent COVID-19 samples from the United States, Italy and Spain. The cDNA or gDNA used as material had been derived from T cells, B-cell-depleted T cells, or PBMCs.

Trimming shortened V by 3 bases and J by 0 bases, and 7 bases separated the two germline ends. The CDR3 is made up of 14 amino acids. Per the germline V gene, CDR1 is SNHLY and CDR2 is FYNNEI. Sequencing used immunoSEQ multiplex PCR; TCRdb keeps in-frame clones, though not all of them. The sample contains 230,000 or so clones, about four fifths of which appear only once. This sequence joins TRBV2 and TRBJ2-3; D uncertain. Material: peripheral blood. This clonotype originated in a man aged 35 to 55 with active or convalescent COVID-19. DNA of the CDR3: TGTGCCAGCAGTGACCCACAGAGCACAGATACGCAGTATTTT. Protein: CASSDPQSTDTQYF.